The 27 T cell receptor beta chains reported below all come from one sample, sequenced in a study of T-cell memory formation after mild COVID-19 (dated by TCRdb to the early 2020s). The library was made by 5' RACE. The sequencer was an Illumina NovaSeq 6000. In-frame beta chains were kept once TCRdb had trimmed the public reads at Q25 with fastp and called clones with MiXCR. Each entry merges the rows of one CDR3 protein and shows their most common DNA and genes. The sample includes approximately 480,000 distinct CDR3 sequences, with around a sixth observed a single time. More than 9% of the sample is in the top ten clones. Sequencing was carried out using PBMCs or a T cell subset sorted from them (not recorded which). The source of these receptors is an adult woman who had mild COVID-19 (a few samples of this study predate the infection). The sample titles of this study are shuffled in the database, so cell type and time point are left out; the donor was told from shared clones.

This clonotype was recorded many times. The CDR3 region is CASSYLGQSNTEAFF. The CDR3 DNA is TGTGCCAGCAGTTACCTGGGACAGTCGAACACTGAAGCTTTCTTT. The chain has TRBV6-6 and TRBJ1-1, with 7 bases matching TRBD1. In germline, CDR1 is MNHNY, CDR2 SVGAGI (reference sequence). V shed 2 bases and J 1 base; nucleotides not matched to a gene: 4. CDR3 length: 15 amino acids.

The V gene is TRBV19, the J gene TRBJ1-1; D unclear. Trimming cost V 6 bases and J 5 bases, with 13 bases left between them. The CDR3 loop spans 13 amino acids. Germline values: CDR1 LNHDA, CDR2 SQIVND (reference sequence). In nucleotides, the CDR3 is TGTGCCAGTAGATCGAGCGGGAGGACTGAAGCTTTCTTT. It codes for CASRSSGRTEAFF.

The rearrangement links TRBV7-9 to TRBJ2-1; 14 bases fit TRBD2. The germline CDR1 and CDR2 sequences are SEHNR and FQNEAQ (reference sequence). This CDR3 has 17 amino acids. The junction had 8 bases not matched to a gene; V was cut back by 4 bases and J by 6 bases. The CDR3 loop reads CASSSATSGRARNEQFF. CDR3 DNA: TGTGCCAGCAGCTCCGCGACTAGCGGGAGGGCGCGCAATGAGCAGTTCTTC.

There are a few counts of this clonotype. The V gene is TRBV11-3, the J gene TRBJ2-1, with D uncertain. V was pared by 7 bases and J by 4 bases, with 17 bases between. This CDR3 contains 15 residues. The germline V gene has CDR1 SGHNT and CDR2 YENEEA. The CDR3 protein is CASTPGYVGYNEQFF. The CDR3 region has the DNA TGTGCCAGCACCCCCGGCTACGTAGGATACAATGAGCAGTTCTTC.

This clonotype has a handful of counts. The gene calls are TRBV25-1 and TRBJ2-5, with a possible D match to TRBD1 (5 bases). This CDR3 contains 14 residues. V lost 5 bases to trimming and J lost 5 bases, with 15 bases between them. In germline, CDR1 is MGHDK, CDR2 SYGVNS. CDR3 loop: CASSQGQPGETQYF. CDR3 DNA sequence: TGTGCCAGCAGTCAAGGACAACCAGGGGAGACCCAGTACTTC.

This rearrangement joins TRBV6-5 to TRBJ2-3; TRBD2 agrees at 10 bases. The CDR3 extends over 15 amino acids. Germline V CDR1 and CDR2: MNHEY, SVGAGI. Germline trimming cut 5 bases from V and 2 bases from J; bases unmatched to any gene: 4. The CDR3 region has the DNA TGTGCCAGCAGTAGGACTAGCGGAACCACAGATACGCAGTATTTT. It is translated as CASSRTSGTTDTQYF.

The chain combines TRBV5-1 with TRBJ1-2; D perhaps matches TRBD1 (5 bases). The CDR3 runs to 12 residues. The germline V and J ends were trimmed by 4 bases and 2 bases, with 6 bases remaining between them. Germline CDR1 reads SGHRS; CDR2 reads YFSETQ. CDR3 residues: CASSPGNYGYTF. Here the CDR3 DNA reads TGCGCCAGCAGCCCAGGGAACTATGGCTACACCTTC.

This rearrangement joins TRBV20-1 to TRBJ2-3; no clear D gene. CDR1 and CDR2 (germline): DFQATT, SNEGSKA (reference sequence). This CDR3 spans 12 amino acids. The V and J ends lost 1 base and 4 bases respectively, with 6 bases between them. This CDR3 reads CSARARADTQYF. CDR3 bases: TGCAGTGCTAGAGCCAGAGCAGATACGCAGTATTTT.

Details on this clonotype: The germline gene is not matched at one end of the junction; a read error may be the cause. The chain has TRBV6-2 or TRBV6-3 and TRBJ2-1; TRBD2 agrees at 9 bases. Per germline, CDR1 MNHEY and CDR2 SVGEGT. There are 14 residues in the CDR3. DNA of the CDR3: TGTGTCAGCATGTCTAGCGGGAAATACAATGAGCAGTTCTTC. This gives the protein CVSMSSGKYNEQFF.

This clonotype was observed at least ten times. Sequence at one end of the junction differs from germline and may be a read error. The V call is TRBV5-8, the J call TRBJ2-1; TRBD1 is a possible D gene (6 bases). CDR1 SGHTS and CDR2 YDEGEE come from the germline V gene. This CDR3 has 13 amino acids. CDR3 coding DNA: TGTGCCAGCAGATTGGACAGAAACAATGAGCAGTTCTTC. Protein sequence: CASRLDRNNEQFF.

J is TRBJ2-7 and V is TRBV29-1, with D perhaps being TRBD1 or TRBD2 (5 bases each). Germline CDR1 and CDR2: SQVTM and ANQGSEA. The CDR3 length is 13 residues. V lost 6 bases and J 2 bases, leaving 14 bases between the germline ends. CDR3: CSVLSDRTYEQYF. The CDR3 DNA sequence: TGCAGCGTCCTTAGCGACAGAACCTACGAGCAGTACTTC.

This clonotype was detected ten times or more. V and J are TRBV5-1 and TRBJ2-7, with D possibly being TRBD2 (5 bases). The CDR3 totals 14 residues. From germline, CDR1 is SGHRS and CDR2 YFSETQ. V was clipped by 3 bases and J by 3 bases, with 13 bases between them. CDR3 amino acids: CASSSEESDYEQYF. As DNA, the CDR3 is TGCGCCAGCAGCTCGGAGGAGTCGGACTACGAGCAGTACTTC.

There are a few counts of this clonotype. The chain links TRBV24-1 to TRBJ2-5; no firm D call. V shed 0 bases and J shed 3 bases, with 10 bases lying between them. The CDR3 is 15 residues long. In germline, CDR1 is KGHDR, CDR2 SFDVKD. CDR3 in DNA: TGTGCCACCAGTGATTTGGCCCCAGGAAAAGAGACCCAGTACTTC. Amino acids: CATSDLAPGKETQYF.

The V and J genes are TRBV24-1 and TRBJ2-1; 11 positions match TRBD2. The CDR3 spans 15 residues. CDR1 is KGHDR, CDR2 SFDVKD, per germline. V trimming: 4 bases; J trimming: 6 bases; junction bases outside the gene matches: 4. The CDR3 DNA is TGTGCCACCAGTGAGGGGACTAGCGGACTCAATGAGCAGTTCTTC. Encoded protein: CATSEGTSGLNEQFF.

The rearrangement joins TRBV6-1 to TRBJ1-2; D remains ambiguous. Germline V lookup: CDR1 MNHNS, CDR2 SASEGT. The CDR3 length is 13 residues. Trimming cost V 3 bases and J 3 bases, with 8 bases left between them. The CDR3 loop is CASSDPGYYGYTF. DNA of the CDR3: TGTGCCAGCAGTGACCCGGGGTACTATGGCTACACCTTC.

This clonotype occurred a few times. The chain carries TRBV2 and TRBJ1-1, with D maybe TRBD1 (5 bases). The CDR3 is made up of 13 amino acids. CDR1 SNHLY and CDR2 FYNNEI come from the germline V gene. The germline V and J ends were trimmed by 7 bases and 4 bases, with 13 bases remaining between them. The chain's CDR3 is CASIRDSPTEAFF. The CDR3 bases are TGTGCCAGCATCCGGGACTCTCCCACTGAAGCTTTCTTT.

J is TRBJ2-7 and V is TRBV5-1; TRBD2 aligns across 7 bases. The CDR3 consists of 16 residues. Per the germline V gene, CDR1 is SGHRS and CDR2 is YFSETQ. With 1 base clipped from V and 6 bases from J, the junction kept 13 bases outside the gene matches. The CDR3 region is CASSLNPPAGEAEQYF. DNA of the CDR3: TGCGCCAGCAGCTTGAACCCCCCGGCGGGGGAAGCCGAGCAGTACTTC. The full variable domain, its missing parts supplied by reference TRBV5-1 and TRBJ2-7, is KAGVTQTPRYLIKTRGQQVTLSCSPISGHRSVSWYQQTPGQGLQFLFEYFSETQRNKGNFPGRFSGRQFSNSRSEMNVSTLELGDSALYLCASSLNPPAGEAEQYFGPGTRLTVT.

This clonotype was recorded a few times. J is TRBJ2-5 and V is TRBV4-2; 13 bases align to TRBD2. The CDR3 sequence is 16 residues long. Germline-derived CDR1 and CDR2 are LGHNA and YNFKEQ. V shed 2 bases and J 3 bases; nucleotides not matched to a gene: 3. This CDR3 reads CASSQPGTSGEETQYF. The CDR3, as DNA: TGTGCCAGCAGCCAACCTGGGACTAGCGGGGAAGAGACCCAGTACTTC.

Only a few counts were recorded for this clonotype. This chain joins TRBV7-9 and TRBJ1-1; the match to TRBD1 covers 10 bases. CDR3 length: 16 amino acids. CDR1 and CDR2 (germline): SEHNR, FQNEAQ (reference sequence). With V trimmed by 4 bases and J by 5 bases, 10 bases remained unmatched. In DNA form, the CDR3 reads TGTGCCAGCAGCTCCCATTCCCGGGACAGGGGAACTGAAGCTTTCTTT. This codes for CASSSHSRDRGTEAFF.

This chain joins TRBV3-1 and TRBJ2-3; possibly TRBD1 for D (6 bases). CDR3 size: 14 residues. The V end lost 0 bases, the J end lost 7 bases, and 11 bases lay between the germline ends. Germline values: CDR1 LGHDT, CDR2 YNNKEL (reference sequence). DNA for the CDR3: TGTGCCAGCAGCCAAGATACAGGGTTAAATACGCAGTATTTT. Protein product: CASSQDTGLNTQYF.

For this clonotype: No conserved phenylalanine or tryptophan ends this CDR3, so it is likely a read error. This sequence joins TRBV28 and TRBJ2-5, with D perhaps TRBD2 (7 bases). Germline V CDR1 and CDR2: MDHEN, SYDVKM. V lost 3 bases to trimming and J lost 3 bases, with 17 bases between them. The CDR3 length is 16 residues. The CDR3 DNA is TGTGCCAGCAGTTTTTTTTCGGGGGGCGGAGAAGAGACCCAGTACTTA. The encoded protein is CASSFFSGGGEETQYL.

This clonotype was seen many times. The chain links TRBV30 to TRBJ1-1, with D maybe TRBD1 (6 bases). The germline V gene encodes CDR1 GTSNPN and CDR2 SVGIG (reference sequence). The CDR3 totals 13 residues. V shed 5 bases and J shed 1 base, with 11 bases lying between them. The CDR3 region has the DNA TGTGCCTGGGGGCAGGGGCAGAACACTGAAGCTTTCTTT. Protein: CAWGQGQNTEAFF.

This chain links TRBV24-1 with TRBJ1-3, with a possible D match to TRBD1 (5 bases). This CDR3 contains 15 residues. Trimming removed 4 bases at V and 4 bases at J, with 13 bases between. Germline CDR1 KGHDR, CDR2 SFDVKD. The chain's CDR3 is CATSDSGTVGNTIYF. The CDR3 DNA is TGTGCCACCAGTGACTCCGGGACGGTAGGAAACACCATATATTTT.

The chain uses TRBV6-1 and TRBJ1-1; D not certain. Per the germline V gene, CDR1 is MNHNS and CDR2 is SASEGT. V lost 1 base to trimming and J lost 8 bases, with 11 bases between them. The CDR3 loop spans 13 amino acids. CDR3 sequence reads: CASSEGVWSEAFF. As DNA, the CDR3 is TGTGCCAGCAGTGAAGGGGTTTGGTCGGAAGCTTTCTTT.

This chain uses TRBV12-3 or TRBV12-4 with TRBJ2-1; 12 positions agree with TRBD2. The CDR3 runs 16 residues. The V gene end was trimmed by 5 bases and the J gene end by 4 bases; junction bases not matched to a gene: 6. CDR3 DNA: TGTGCCAGCAGTCCTAGCGGGAGGGGAGTGTACAATGAGCAGTTCTTC. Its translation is CASSPSGRGVYNEQFF.

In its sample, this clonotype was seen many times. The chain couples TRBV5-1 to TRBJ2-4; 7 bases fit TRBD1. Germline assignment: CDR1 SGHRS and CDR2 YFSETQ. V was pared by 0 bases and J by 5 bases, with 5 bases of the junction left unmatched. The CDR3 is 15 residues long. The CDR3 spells CASSLVPQGENIQYF. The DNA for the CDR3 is TGCGCCAGCAGCTTGGTCCCTCAGGGGGAAAACATTCAGTACTTC. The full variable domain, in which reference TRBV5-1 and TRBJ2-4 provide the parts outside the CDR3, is KAGVTQTPRYLIKTRGQQVTLSCSPISGHRSVSWYQQTPGQGLQFLFEYFSETQRNKGNFPGRFSGRQFSNSRSEMNVSTLELGDSALYLCASSLVPQGENIQYFGAGTRLSVL.

This CDR3 is CASSPFTGAMYTGELFF. CDR3 coding DNA: TGTGCCAGCAGTCCCTTTACAGGGGCGATGTACACCGGGGAGCTGTTTTTT. The gene calls are TRBV27 and TRBJ2-2; 7 positions agree with TRBD1. CDR3 size: 17 residues. V trimming: 5 bases; J trimming: 3 bases; junction bases outside the gene matches: 12. Germline V gives CDR1 MNHEY, CDR2 SMNVEV (reference sequence).